Below, 24 T cell receptor beta chains from the same sample are listed, as sequenced in a study of T cells expressing NK-cell markers. With the 5' RACE reads reprocessed, TCRdb shows one record per CDR3 protein and no DNA. The sample's table shows about 460,000 distinct CDR3 sequences. Sequencing used blood T cells: a sorted CD56 or NKG2C T cell subset, CD4+ or CD8+ T cells, or bulk PBMC T cells (not recorded which). Receptors were obtained from a woman between 45 and 65 years old in good health.

V gene TRBV10-3 combines with J gene TRBJ2-1; there is no DNA to check the TCRdb D call of TRBD2. The CDR3 is 13 amino acids. From germline, CDR1 is ENHRY and CDR2 SYGVKD. The CDR3 is CAIRRREGDEQFF.

The chain has TRBV23-1 and TRBJ2-3; the TRBD2 assignment by TCRdb is unverifiable without DNA. TRBV23-1 is an open reading frame, and its role is uncertain. The CDR3 sequence is 18 residues long. CDR3 sequence reads: CASRLAACLLVSTDTQYF.

The V and J genes are TRBV5-1 and TRBJ2-3. This CDR3 is built from 11 residues. CDR1 and CDR2 from the germline V gene are SGHRS and YFSETQ. CDR3 in amino acids: CASSLADTQYF.

The rearrangement uses TRBV11-2 and TRBJ1-1; TCRdb selects TRBD1, and the lack of DNA leaves this call unchecked. The germline gives CDR1 SGHAT, CDR2 FQNNGV. There are 15 residues in the CDR3. The CDR3 region is CASRDFSGTVTEAFF.

The chain recombines TRBV10-3 with TRBJ1-2; TCRdb proposes TRBD1, but this gene call is untestable without DNA. In germline, CDR1 is ENHRY, CDR2 SYGVKD. The CDR3 sequence is 17 residues long. The CDR3 sequence: CAISESMIWTGNYGYTF.

V and J are TRBV20-1 and TRBJ2-6; TCRdb names TRBD1, which stays unverified in the absence of DNA. CDR3 length: 16 residues. The germline CDR1 and CDR2 sequences are DFQATT and SNEGSKA (reference sequence). This chain's CDR3 is CSAPDRVGPGANVLTF.

This chain connects TRBV20-1 to TRBJ1-1. Germline loops: CDR1 DFQATT, CDR2 SNEGSKA (reference sequence). There are 15 residues in the CDR3. The CDR3 loop reads CSARSIPITNTEAFF.

The rearrangement joins TRBV4-1 to TRBJ2-7; TCRdb reports TRBD2, a call that lacks DNA to check it against. Germline values: CDR1 MGHRA, CDR2 YSYEKL. The CDR3 sequence is 16 residues long. CDR3 amino acids: CASSQDFLAGFYEQYF.

The rearrangement uses TRBV15 and TRBJ2-1; as DNA is missing, the TRBD2 call by TCRdb cannot be tested. There are 15 residues in the CDR3. Per germline, CDR1 LNHNV and CDR2 YYDKDF (reference sequence). The CDR3 reads CATSSTPLPYNEQFF. The variable domain in full, completed from reference TRBV15 and TRBJ2-1, reads DAMVIQNPRYQVTQFGKPVTLSCSQTLNHNVMYWYQQKSSQAPKLLFHYYDKDFNNEADTPDNFQSRRPNTSFCFLDIRSPGLGDTAMYLCATSSTPLPYNEQFFGPGTRLTVL.

J is TRBJ1-2 and V is TRBV5-4; the TRBD1 assignment by TCRdb is unverifiable without DNA. Germline V CDR1 and CDR2: SGHNT, YYREEE (reference sequence). This CDR3 comprises 14 residues. The CDR3 spells CASSLKGPLYGYTF.

The chain recombines TRBV14 with TRBJ1-4; TCRdb returns TRBD1, unconfirmable since there is no DNA. The CDR3 length is 16 residues. Germline loops: CDR1 SGHDN, CDR2 FVKESK. CDR3 residues: CASSPTRTGVFEKLFF. Combining the CDR3 with reference TRBV14 and TRBJ1-4 gives the whole variable domain EAGVTQFPSHSVIEKGQTVTLRCDPISGHDNLYWYRRVMGKEIKFLLHFVKESKQDESGMPNNRFLAERTGGTYSTLKVQPAELEDSGVYFCASSPTRTGVFEKLFFGSGTQLSVL.

This sequence joins TRBV5-4 and TRBJ2-1; TCRdb designates TRBD2, a call that cannot be tested without DNA. This CDR3 contains 17 residues. Germline CDR1 reads SGHNT; CDR2 reads YYREEE (reference sequence). The chain's CDR3 is CASSRGTSGRTSSEQFF.

The genes are TRBV7-9 and TRBJ2-2. The CDR3 is 12 amino acids. Germline V gene sequence: CDR1 SEHNR, CDR2 FQNEAQ (reference sequence). This CDR3 is CASIGLVGELFF. The whole variable domain, remainder taken from reference TRBV7-9 and TRBJ2-2, is DTGVSQNPRHKITKRGQNVTFRCDPISEHNRLYWYRQTLGQGPEFLTYFQNEAQLEKSRLLSDRFSAERPKGSFSTLEIQRTEQGDSAMYLCASIGLVGELFFGEGSRLTVL.

V is TRBV10-3 and J is TRBJ2-7; the D call of TRBD2 rests on TCRdb alone, since no DNA is present to check it. This CDR3 contains 14 residues. Germline V lookup: CDR1 ENHRY, CDR2 SYGVKD. The CDR3 loop is CAISQTSLDGEQYF.

The rearrangement uses TRBV4-1 and TRBJ2-1; TCRdb picks TRBD2, but there is no DNA to check that call. Germline V gene lookup returns CDR1 MGHRA and CDR2 YSYEKL. The CDR3 consists of 16 residues. CDR3: CASSQPRGRGDNEQFF.

The chain combines TRBV29-1 with TRBJ1-2; TCRdb indicates TRBD1, and absent DNA this call remains unverified. From germline, CDR1 is SQVTM and CDR2 ANQGSEA. CDR3 length: 14 amino acids. This chain's CDR3 is CSVGSRGSDYGYTF.

The chain uses TRBV10-2 and TRBJ2-3; no DNA is available, so the TRBD2 call from TCRdb remains unchecked. Germline CDR1 and CDR2: WSHSY and SAAADI. This CDR3 has 13 amino acids. This CDR3 is CASYTSGTDTQYF.

The V call is TRBV10-3, the J call TRBJ2-3; TCRdb's D call, TRBD2, is unchecked because there is no DNA. The CDR3 has 14 amino acids. Germline lookup yields CDR1 ENHRY and CDR2 SYGVKD. The CDR3 region is CAIRSSGLGDTQYF.

The chain couples TRBV3-1 to TRBJ2-7; the D gene TCRdb calls, TRBD2, cannot be checked with no DNA. This CDR3 comprises 13 residues. The germline V gene encodes CDR1 LGHDT and CDR2 YNNKEL (reference sequence). CDR3 protein: CASRGLADYEQYF.

The CDR3 sequence: CASSLVRGQGTYEQYF. This chain uses TRBV5-1 with TRBJ2-7; TCRdb's D gene call, TRBD1, goes unchecked for lack of DNA. The CDR3 spans 16 residues. CDR1 is SGHRS, CDR2 YFSETQ, per germline.

The rearrangement links TRBV4-1 to TRBJ2-6; as DNA is missing, the TRBD1 call by TCRdb cannot be tested. Germline CDR1 reads MGHRA; CDR2 reads YSYEKL. The CDR3 loop spans 19 amino acids. CDR3 residues: CASSQVAAQRTTGANVLTF.

The chain employs TRBV6-2 or TRBV6-3 and TRBJ2-5. The CDR3 has 14 amino acids. CDR1 is MNHEY, CDR2 SVGEGT, per germline. CDR3 sequence: CASSYPDPMRTQYF.

The chain employs TRBV13 and TRBJ2-2; TCRdb returns TRBD2, unconfirmable since there is no DNA. The germline CDR1 and CDR2 sequences are PRHDT and FYEKMQ (reference sequence). The CDR3 has 14 residues. The CDR3 here is CASSRGGVGGELFF.

This chain's CDR3 is CASSQGGYSDQPQHF. The chain recombines TRBV5-1 with TRBJ1-5; without DNA, the TCRdb call of TRBD1 cannot be checked. The CDR3 sequence is 15 residues long. The germline gives CDR1 SGHRS, CDR2 YFSETQ.